Presented here are 8 T cell receptor beta chains from one specimen sequenced in a study of T cells in Graves' hyperthyroidism and ophthalmopathy. Researchers took RNA transcripts and amplified the TCR beta CDR3 regions from them. First-round RT-PCR targeting the TCR CDR3 was performed with the HTBI primer set. MiXCR was run by TCRdb on the multiplex PCR reads, yielding one entry per CDR3 protein. The sample includes fewer than 250,000 distinct CDR3 sequences, less than 20% of them seen just once. The sequenced sample was blood. Every receptor here comes from a young woman with Graves' ophthalmopathy.

The rearrangement links TRBV20-1 to TRBJ2-1; tentative D call: TRBD1 (5 bases). V lost 1 base and J 8 bases, leaving 18 bases between the germline ends. CDR1 is DFQATT, CDR2 SNEGSKA, per germline (reference sequence). The CDR3 spans 15 residues. The CDR3 sequence: CSARVAEGVWDEQFF. Written as DNA, the CDR3 is TGCAGTGCTAGAGTCGCAGAAGGGGTATGGGATGAGCAGTTCTTC.

This clonotype was counted at least ten times. The chain combines TRBV7-8 with TRBJ2-7; D unresolved. The germline V and J ends were trimmed by 7 bases and 0 bases, with 13 bases remaining between them. The CDR3 is 14 amino acids. Germline V gives CDR1 SGHVS, CDR2 FQNEAQ. The DNA of the CDR3 is TGTGCCAGCACCGAAAAGGGAAGCTCCTACGAGCAGTACTTC. It specifies CASTEKGSSYEQYF.

This clonotype has at least ten counts. The genes are TRBV7-9 and TRBJ2-7, with 10 bases that match TRBD1. After removal of 5 bases from V and 2 bases from J, the junction contained 9 bases not matched to a gene. Germline values: CDR1 SEHNR, CDR2 FQNEAQ (reference sequence). The CDR3 has 16 amino acids. This CDR3 reads CASSTNRDRGAYEQYF. The DNA for the CDR3 is TGTGCCAGCAGCACGAACCGGGACAGGGGAGCCTACGAGCAGTACTTC.

This clonotype was seen repeatedly, ten times or more. V usage is TRBV9 and J usage is TRBJ2-7, with D possibly being TRBD2 (6 bases). The V gene's germline CDR1 is SGDLS and CDR2 YYNGEE. Between the trimmed V and J ends, which lost 0 bases and 0 bases, there was a span of 13 bases. This CDR3 is built from 16 residues. CDR3 nucleotide sequence: TGTGCCAGCAGCGTAGGCGGGACGGGGCTCTCCTACGAGCAGTACTTC. It encodes CASSVGGTGLSYEQYF.

This clonotype was observed many times. The chain joins TRBV9 to TRBJ2-5; tentative D call: TRBD2 (7 bases). V was clipped by 3 bases and J by 5 bases, with 11 bases between them. The CDR3 totals 13 residues. Germline CDR1 reads SGDLS; CDR2 reads YYNGEE. The CDR3 coding sequence is TGTGCCAGCAGCGAGGGGGGGATCGAGACCCAGTACTTC. It encodes CASSEGGIETQYF.

V gene TRBV20-1 combines with J gene TRBJ2-7, with 15 bases that match TRBD2. V lost 4 bases to trimming and J lost 7 bases; unmatched junction nucleotides: 5. Germline CDR1 and CDR2: DFQATT and SNEGSKA (reference sequence). The CDR3 is 14 residues long. The CDR3 nucleotides read TGCAGTGCTAACGCGGGACTAGCGGGAGGAGAGCAGTACTTC. It is translated as CSANAGLAGGEQYF.

This clonotype was picked up many times. The chain recombines TRBV7-2 with TRBJ1-6; D unresolved. The CDR3 runs to 12 residues. V lost 3 bases and J lost 8, with 5 bases in between. Per germline, CDR1 SGHTA and CDR2 FQGNSA. CDR3 nucleotides: TGTGCCAGCAGCTTCAGTGATTCACCCCTCCACTTT. This sequence encodes CASSFSDSPLHF.

J is TRBJ2-7 and V is TRBV11-2, with D uncertain. The CDR3 has 14 residues. The V end lost 0 bases, the J end lost 3 bases, and 9 bases lay between the germline ends. Germline V lookup: CDR1 SGHAT, CDR2 FQNNGV. CDR3 DNA sequence: TGTGCCAGCAGCTTAGATGCGGCAGTCTACGAGCAGTACTTC. It translates to CASSLDAAVYEQYF.